A selection of T cell receptor beta chains follows, all from one sample in a study of blood T cell repertoires in COVID-19. TCRdb keeps only in-frame clones here, not all; method: immunoSEQ multiplex PCR. The sample holds a few hundred thousand clones, approximately 80% seen once. The sequencing input was peripheral blood. These receptors all come from a woman older than 75 with acute or convalescent COVID-19. The CDR3 runs from the conserved cysteine through the conserved F or W. Each record gives: clone size, V gene, D gene, J gene, CDR3 DNA, CDR3 protein. The D gene is left open where the match is weak. Expanded clones are given a class, and other clones once, few, many or no size at all.

clone_size: .
v_call: TRBV29-1
d_call: .
j_call: TRBJ1-1
cdr3_nt: TGCAGCGTTGACTTCGTGGACATGAACACTGAAGCTTTCTTT
cdr3_aa: CSVDFVDMNTEAFF

clone_size: .
v_call: TRBV30
d_call: .
j_call: TRBJ1-1
cdr3_nt: TGTGCCTGGACCCTTACGCTGGGCGGGACTGAAGCTTTCTTT
cdr3_aa: CAWTLTLGGTEAFF

clone_size: .
v_call: TRBV28
d_call: TRBD1
j_call: TRBJ2-5
cdr3_nt: TGTGCCAGCAGTCCACGGACAGGGGGCGGGGAGACCCAGTACTTC
cdr3_aa: CASSPRTGGGETQYF

clone_size: .
v_call: TRBV19
d_call: TRBD2
j_call: TRBJ2-7
cdr3_nt: TGTGCCAGTAGTATGGGACTAGACTACGAGCAGTACTTC
cdr3_aa: CASSMGLDYEQYF

clone_size: .
v_call: TRBV19
d_call: TRBD1
j_call: TRBJ1-2
cdr3_nt: TGTGCCAGTAGTATAGGACAGGGGTATGGCTACACCTTC
cdr3_aa: CASSIGQGYGYTF

clone_size: few
v_call: TRBV5-4
d_call: .
j_call: TRBJ1-1
cdr3_nt: TGTGCCAGCAGCTCCCCCGACACTGAAGCTTTCTTT
cdr3_aa: CASSSPDTEAFF

clone_size: .
v_call: TRBV28
d_call: TRBD2
j_call: TRBJ2-7
cdr3_nt: TGTGCCAGCAGTTTAGGGGGACTAGCGGGAGGGCTAGAGCAGTACTTC
cdr3_aa: CASSLGGLAGGLEQYF

clone_size: .
v_call: TRBV18
d_call: TRBD1
j_call: TRBJ2-2
cdr3_nt: TGTGCCAGCTCCCTAGGACAGGGCGCCGGGGAGCTGTTTTTT
cdr3_aa: CASSLGQGAGELFF

clone_size: .
v_call: TRBV19
d_call: TRBD2
j_call: TRBJ2-7
cdr3_nt: TGTGCCAGTAGTAGCGGGAGGAGCTCCTACGAGCAGTACTTC
cdr3_aa: CASSSGRSSYEQYF

clone_size: .
v_call: TRBV14
d_call: .
j_call: TRBJ2-7
cdr3_nt: TGTGCCAGCAGCCAAGCGACTTATTCCTCCTACGAGCAGTACTTC
cdr3_aa: CASSQATYSSYEQYF

clone_size: .
v_call: TRBV6-2/TRBV6-3
d_call: .
j_call: TRBJ1-5
cdr3_nt: TGTGCCAGCAGTTCCGGCGGGGGGGGCGATTACGATCAGCCCCAGCATTTT
cdr3_aa: CASSSGGGGDYDQPQHF

clone_size: .
v_call: TRBV30
d_call: .
j_call: TRBJ1-5
cdr3_nt: TGTGCCTGGGGCAGACAAGTTGGCAATCAGCCCCAGCATTTT
cdr3_aa: CAWGRQVGNQPQHF

clone_size: .
v_call: TRBV7-6
d_call: TRBD1
j_call: TRBJ1-6
cdr3_nt: TGTGCCAGCAGTACAGGGGGACTCCAAAACCACCTCCACTTT
cdr3_aa: CASSTGGLQNHLHF

clone_size: .
v_call: TRBV12-5
d_call: TRBD1
j_call: TRBJ2-5
cdr3_nt: TGTGCTAGTGGTCAGAGGGACAGGAAACAAGAGACCCAGTACTTC
cdr3_aa: CASGQRDRKQETQYF

clone_size: .
v_call: TRBV9
d_call: TRBD2
j_call: TRBJ2-1
cdr3_nt: TGTGCCAGCAGCGTAGGGACTAGCGGACTAGACAATGAGCAGTTCTTC
cdr3_aa: CASSVGTSGLDNEQFF

clone_size: .
v_call: TRBV9
d_call: .
j_call: TRBJ1-2
cdr3_nt: TGTGCCAGCAGAGCCGGCGGACAGAACTATGGCTACACCTTC
cdr3_aa: CASRAGGQNYGYTF

clone_size: .
v_call: TRBV7-9
d_call: TRBD1
j_call: TRBJ1-4
cdr3_nt: TGTGCCAGCAGCTTGGACAGGGGAGCTGAAAAACTGTTTTTT
cdr3_aa: CASSLDRGAEKLFF

clone_size: few
v_call: TRBV6-5
d_call: .
j_call: TRBJ1-2
cdr3_nt: TGTGCCAGCAGCCACCAATCAGGGGTTAGAGGCTACACCTTC
cdr3_aa: CASSHQSGVRGYTF

clone_size: few
v_call: TRBV5-1
d_call: .
j_call: TRBJ1-1
cdr3_nt: TGCGCCAGCAGTAAGGACAGAACCACTGAAGCTTTCTTT
cdr3_aa: CASSKDRTTEAFF

clone_size: .
v_call: TRBV5-4
d_call: TRBD1
j_call: TRBJ2-2
cdr3_nt: TGTGCCAGCAGCGGTACAGGGGTAACCGGGGAGCTGTTTTTT
cdr3_aa: CASSGTGVTGELFF

clone_size: .
v_call: TRBV19
d_call: .
j_call: TRBJ2-3
cdr3_nt: TGTGCCAGTAAGGAGGGAGATACGCAGTATTTT
cdr3_aa: CASKEGDTQYF

clone_size: .
v_call: TRBV6-1
d_call: .
j_call: TRBJ2-5
cdr3_nt: TGTGCCAGCAGTGAAGCGTTCCGGGGAGAGACCCAGTACTTC
cdr3_aa: CASSEAFRGETQYF

clone_size: .
v_call: TRBV5-1
d_call: .
j_call: TRBJ2-7
cdr3_nt: TGCGCCAGCAGCTTGGAGTCTATTTCTAACGAGCAGTACTTC
cdr3_aa: CASSLESISNEQYF

clone_size: .
v_call: TRBV4-3
d_call: .
j_call: TRBJ2-7
cdr3_nt: TGCGCCAGCAGCCAAGATTTGGAGTACGAGCAGTACTTC
cdr3_aa: CASSQDLEYEQYF

clone_size: .
v_call: TRBV19
d_call: TRBD1
j_call: TRBJ1-1
cdr3_nt: TGTGCCAGTTCAGAACAGGGGGACACTGAAGCTTTCTTT
cdr3_aa: CASSEQGDTEAFF

clone_size: .
v_call: TRBV5-4
d_call: TRBD2
j_call: TRBJ2-7
cdr3_nt: TGTGCCAGCAGCTCCGGGACTAGATCCTACGAGCAGTACTTC
cdr3_aa: CASSSGTRSYEQYF

clone_size: .
v_call: TRBV11-1
d_call: .
j_call: TRBJ2-3
cdr3_nt: TGTGCCAGCAGCTCACTTTACACAGATACGCAGTATTTT
cdr3_aa: CASSSLYTDTQYF

clone_size: .
v_call: TRBV11-2
d_call: .
j_call: TRBJ1-1
cdr3_nt: TGTGCCAGCAGCTTCAACAGGAACACTGAAGCTTTCTTT
cdr3_aa: CASSFNRNTEAFF

clone_size: .
v_call: TRBV7-2
d_call: TRBD2
j_call: TRBJ2-5
cdr3_nt: TGTGCCAGCAGCTTAGTCGCTAGCGGGGGGGGTACCCAAGAGACCCAGTACTTC
cdr3_aa: CASSLVASGGGTQETQYF

clone_size: .
v_call: TRBV6-5
d_call: TRBD1
j_call: TRBJ1-5
cdr3_nt: TGTGCCAGCAGTTTCACAGGGGGGGGTCAGCCCCAGCATTTT
cdr3_aa: CASSFTGGGQPQHF

clone_size: .
v_call: TRBV6-1
d_call: TRBD2
j_call: TRBJ2-5
cdr3_nt: TGTGCCAGCAGTGAAGCTACCGGGGGGGGAGAGACCCAGTACTTC
cdr3_aa: CASSEATGGGETQYF

clone_size: .
v_call: TRBV6-5
d_call: .
j_call: TRBJ1-2
cdr3_nt: TGTGCCAGCTCATCAGGGTCCTATGGCTACACCTTC
cdr3_aa: CASSSGSYGYTF

clone_size: .
v_call: TRBV18
d_call: TRBD1
j_call: TRBJ1-2
cdr3_nt: TGTGCCAGCTCACCGGGACAGGGGGTTCTTGGCTATGGCTACACCTTC
cdr3_aa: CASSPGQGVLGYGYTF

clone_size: once
v_call: TRBV9
d_call: .
j_call: TRBJ2-7
cdr3_nt: TGTGCCAGCAGCGTAGACGGACTGGCGTCCTACGAGCAGTACTTC
cdr3_aa: CASSVDGLASYEQYF

clone_size: .
v_call: TRBV5-1
d_call: .
j_call: TRBJ1-2
cdr3_nt: TGCGCCAGCAGCTTGGGAGGTAACTATGGCTACACCTTC
cdr3_aa: CASSLGGNYGYTF

clone_size: .
v_call: TRBV5-5
d_call: .
j_call: TRBJ1-3
cdr3_nt: TGTGCCAGCAGCTTCGGGGATTCCGGAAACACCATATATTTT
cdr3_aa: CASSFGDSGNTIYF

clone_size: .
v_call: TRBV5-1
d_call: TRBD2
j_call: TRBJ2-1
cdr3_nt: TGCGCCAGCAGCTTGGGGCTAGCGGGAAGAGAGCAGTTCTTC
cdr3_aa: CASSLGLAGREQFF

clone_size: .
v_call: TRBV2
d_call: .
j_call: TRBJ1-3
cdr3_nt: TGTGCCAGCAGGTTGCATAGCTCTGGAAACACCATATATTTT
cdr3_aa: CASRLHSSGNTIYF

clone_size: .
v_call: TRBV19
d_call: .
j_call: TRBJ2-1
cdr3_nt: TGTGCCAGTAGTATCGATTCCCCCTCGGGTGAGCAGTTCTTC
cdr3_aa: CASSIDSPSGEQFF

clone_size: .
v_call: TRBV3-1/TRBV3-2
d_call: TRBD2
j_call: TRBJ2-1
cdr3_nt: TGTGCCAGCACCGCCGGGACTAACAAGTACAATGAGCAGTTCTTC
cdr3_aa: CASTAGTNKYNEQFF

clone_size: .
v_call: TRBV14
d_call: .
j_call: TRBJ2-7
cdr3_nt: TGTGCCAGCAGCCAAGGGCTCAGCTACGAGCAGTACTTC
cdr3_aa: CASSQGLSYEQYF

clone_size: .
v_call: TRBV6-5
d_call: TRBD1
j_call: TRBJ1-2
cdr3_nt: TGTGCCAGCAGTTCTACCGGGACAGGGTCGGGCTACACCTTC
cdr3_aa: CASSSTGTGSGYTF

clone_size: .
v_call: TRBV7-2
d_call: .
j_call: TRBJ1-1
cdr3_nt: TGTGCCAGCAGCTTAGAACTCATGAACACTGAAGCTTTCTTT
cdr3_aa: CASSLELMNTEAFF